This is a list of T cell receptor beta chains from one sample in a study of blood T cell repertoires in COVID-19. Only in-frame clones appear in the TCRdb table, and some are missing; sequencing was by immunoSEQ multiplex PCR. This table holds about 270,000 clones, 75% to 90% found once. The sample consisted of peripheral blood. The receptors here all came from a human donor in a cohort sampled during active COVID-19. Each CDR3 is given with its conserved first and last residue. The D gene is left open where the match is weak. Clone sizes are given selectively: once, few, many, or a class where the clone is expanded.

j_gene: TRBJ1-1
v_gene: TRBV10-3
d_gene: -
abundance: -
CDR3nt: TGTGCCATCAGGGAGACAGCAATGAACACTGAAGCTTTCTTT
CDR3aa: CAIRETAMNTEAFF

j_gene: TRBJ2-7
v_gene: TRBV5-6
d_gene: -
abundance: -
CDR3nt: TGTGCCAGCAGCTCACAGGTATTAGAGGCCTCCTACGAGCAGTACTTC
CDR3aa: CASSSQVLEASYEQYF

j_gene: TRBJ1-5
v_gene: TRBV19
d_gene: TRBD1
abundance: -
CDR3nt: TGTGCCAGTAGTAAGAGGCAATGGGACAGGGGGCTGAATCAGCCCCAGCATTTT
CDR3aa: CASSKRQWDRGLNQPQHF

j_gene: TRBJ2-1
v_gene: TRBV27
d_gene: -
abundance: once
CDR3nt: TGTGCCAGCAGTTTTAGGGTAGGGGCCTACAATGAGCAGTTCTTC
CDR3aa: CASSFRVGAYNEQFF

j_gene: TRBJ1-2
v_gene: TRBV5-8
d_gene: -
abundance: -
CDR3nt: TGTGCCAGCAGCTTACAGGGCCCCTATGGCTACACCTTC
CDR3aa: CASSLQGPYGYTF

j_gene: TRBJ2-7
v_gene: TRBV5-1
d_gene: TRBD2
abundance: -
CDR3nt: TGCGCCAGCAGCTCCGGGACTAGCGTACCTAATGGCGAGCAGTACTTC
CDR3aa: CASSSGTSVPNGEQYF

j_gene: TRBJ2-7
v_gene: TRBV4-2
d_gene: TRBD2
abundance: -
CDR3nt: TGTGCCAGCAGCCAAGAACTAGCGGGACCCTACGAGCAGTACTTC
CDR3aa: CASSQELAGPYEQYF

j_gene: TRBJ1-1
v_gene: TRBV19
d_gene: -
abundance: -
CDR3nt: TGTGCCAGTAGGAACGACAGGTCGGGGACTGAAGCTTTCTTT
CDR3aa: CASRNDRSGTEAFF

j_gene: TRBJ2-1
v_gene: TRBV5-1
d_gene: TRBD2
abundance: -
CDR3nt: TGCGCCAGCAGCTTGTCCGCTAGCGGGGGAACCTACAATGAGCAGTTCTTC
CDR3aa: CASSLSASGGTYNEQFF

j_gene: TRBJ2-1
v_gene: TRBV2
d_gene: -
abundance: -
CDR3nt: TGTGCCAGCCGGGACATGAGCTCCTACAATGAGCAGTTCTTC
CDR3aa: CASRDMSSYNEQFF

j_gene: TRBJ2-7
v_gene: TRBV6-5
d_gene: TRBD1
abundance: -
CDR3nt: TGTGCCAGCAGTTACTCGTGGACAGGGAACTACGAGCAGTACTTC
CDR3aa: CASSYSWTGNYEQYF

j_gene: TRBJ1-1
v_gene: TRBV6-5
d_gene: TRBD1
abundance: -
CDR3nt: TGTGCCAGCAGTCTTGCCGTCGGACAGGGCACTGAAGCTTTCTTT
CDR3aa: CASSLAVGQGTEAFF

j_gene: TRBJ2-2
v_gene: TRBV3-1/TRBV3-2
d_gene: -
abundance: -
CDR3nt: TGTGCCAGCAGCCAGCGTATGTTGGGGGAGCTGTTTTTT
CDR3aa: CASSQRMLGELFF

j_gene: TRBJ1-3
v_gene: TRBV4-2
d_gene: TRBD1
abundance: -
CDR3nt: TGTGCCAGCAGCCAAGACCGTAGTACAGGGGGTATAGCCATATATTTT
CDR3aa: CASSQDRSTGGIAIYF

j_gene: TRBJ2-7
v_gene: TRBV7-7
d_gene: TRBD2
abundance: -
CDR3nt: TGTGCTAGCAGCTTACCTAGCGGGAGGCTCGAGCAGTACTTC
CDR3aa: CASSLPSGRLEQYF

j_gene: TRBJ1-4
v_gene: TRBV30
d_gene: TRBD1
abundance: -
CDR3nt: TGTGCCTGCCCGACAGGGGGACGAGAAAAACTGTTTTTT
CDR3aa: CACPTGGREKLFF

j_gene: TRBJ1-1
v_gene: TRBV11-2
d_gene: -
abundance: once
CDR3nt: TGTGCCAGCAGCTCTTTGAGTGAAGCTTTCTTT
CDR3aa: CASSSLSEAFF

j_gene: TRBJ2-3
v_gene: TRBV2
d_gene: TRBD2
abundance: few
CDR3nt: TGTGCCAGCACCTTCCGGACTAGTTTGGATACGCAGTATTTT
CDR3aa: CASTFRTSLDTQYF

j_gene: TRBJ1-1
v_gene: TRBV5-5
d_gene: TRBD1
abundance: -
CDR3nt: TGTGCCAGCAGCCAAAGGGACAGTGGTACTGAAGCTTTCTTT
CDR3aa: CASSQRDSGTEAFF

j_gene: TRBJ1-6
v_gene: TRBV3-1/TRBV3-2
d_gene: TRBD1
abundance: -
CDR3nt: TGTGCCAGCAGCCAAAGAGTCGGACAGGGGATCCGTCCTAATTCACCCCTCCACTTT
CDR3aa: CASSQRVGQGIRPNSPLHF

j_gene: TRBJ2-7
v_gene: TRBV11-2
d_gene: TRBD2
abundance: -
CDR3nt: TGTGCCAGCAGCTTAGATTCGGGGTTGCGGGGGGCCTACGAGCAGTACTTC
CDR3aa: CASSLDSGLRGAYEQYF

j_gene: TRBJ1-2
v_gene: TRBV4-3
d_gene: -
abundance: few
CDR3nt: TGCGCCAGCAGCCAAGCATCGGGCTATGGCTACACCTTC
CDR3aa: CASSQASGYGYTF

j_gene: TRBJ2-2
v_gene: TRBV6-5
d_gene: TRBD2
abundance: -
CDR3nt: TGTGCCAGCACCTCTCTACTAGCGGGGACCGGGGAGCTGTTTTTT
CDR3aa: CASTSLLAGTGELFF

j_gene: TRBJ2-7
v_gene: TRBV6-1
d_gene: -
abundance: once
CDR3nt: TGTGCCAGCAGTGATACAGGAATAGGCGAGCAGTACTTC
CDR3aa: CASSDTGIGEQYF

j_gene: TRBJ1-6
v_gene: TRBV4-3
d_gene: TRBD1
abundance: -
CDR3nt: TGCGCCAGCAGCCAACTTCTTGGAGGACAGGGAGGCTCACCCCTCCACTTT
CDR3aa: CASSQLLGGQGGSPLHF

j_gene: TRBJ2-3
v_gene: TRBV5-4
d_gene: TRBD2
abundance: -
CDR3nt: TGTGCCAGCAGAAGGGGACTAGCGGGGGAACGTTTAGATACGCAGTATTTT
CDR3aa: CASRRGLAGERLDTQYF

j_gene: TRBJ2-6
v_gene: TRBV7-2
d_gene: TRBD1
abundance: few
CDR3nt: TGTGCCAGCAGCTTAACAGGGGGGAATGGGGCCAACGTCCTGACTTTC
CDR3aa: CASSLTGGNGANVLTF

j_gene: TRBJ1-1
v_gene: TRBV27
d_gene: -
abundance: -
CDR3nt: TGTGCCAGCAGTACACCCAGGGGAACTGAAGCTTTCTTT
CDR3aa: CASSTPRGTEAFF

j_gene: TRBJ1-4
v_gene: TRBV3-1/TRBV3-2
d_gene: -
abundance: -
CDR3nt: TGTGCCAGCAGCCAAGGGAGTTCGGGTGAAAAACTGTTTTTT
CDR3aa: CASSQGSSGEKLFF

j_gene: TRBJ2-7
v_gene: TRBV4-3
d_gene: -
abundance: -
CDR3nt: TGCGCCAGCAGCCAAGAGTGGGCGTCTACCTACGAGCAGTACTTC
CDR3aa: CASSQEWASTYEQYF